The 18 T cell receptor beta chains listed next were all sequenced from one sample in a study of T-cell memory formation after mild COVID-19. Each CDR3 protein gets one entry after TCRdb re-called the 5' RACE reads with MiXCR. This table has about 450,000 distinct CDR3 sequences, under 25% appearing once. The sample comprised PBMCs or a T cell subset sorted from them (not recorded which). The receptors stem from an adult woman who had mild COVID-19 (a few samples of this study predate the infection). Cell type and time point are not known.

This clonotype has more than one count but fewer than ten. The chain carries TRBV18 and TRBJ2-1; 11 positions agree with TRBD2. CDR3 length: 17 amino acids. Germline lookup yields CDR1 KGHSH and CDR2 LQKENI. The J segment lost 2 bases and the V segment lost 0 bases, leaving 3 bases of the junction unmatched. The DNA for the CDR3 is TGTGCCAGCTCACCACCAACGGGACTAGCGGCCTACAATGAGCAGTTCTTC. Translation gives CASSPPTGLAAYNEQFF. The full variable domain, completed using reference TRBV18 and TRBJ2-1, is NAGVMQNPRHLVRRRGQEARLRCSPMKGHSHVYWYRQLPEEGLKFMVYLQKENIIDESGMPKERFSAEFPKEGPSILRIQQVVRGDSAAYFCASSPPTGLAAYNEQFFGPGTRLTVL.

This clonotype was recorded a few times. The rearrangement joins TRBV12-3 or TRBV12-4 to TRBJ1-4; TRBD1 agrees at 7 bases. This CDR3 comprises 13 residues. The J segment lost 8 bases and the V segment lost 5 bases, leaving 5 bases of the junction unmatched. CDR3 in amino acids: CASSQGVKEKLFF. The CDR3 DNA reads TGTGCCAGCAGTCAGGGGGTAAAAGAAAAACTGTTTTTT.

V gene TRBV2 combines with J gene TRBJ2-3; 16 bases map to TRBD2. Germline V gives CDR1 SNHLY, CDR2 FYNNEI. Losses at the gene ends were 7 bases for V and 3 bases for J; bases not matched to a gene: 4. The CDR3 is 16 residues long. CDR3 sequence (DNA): TGTGCCAGCAAGGGGACTAGCGGGAGGGAAACAGATACGCAGTATTTT. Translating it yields CASKGTSGRETDTQYF.

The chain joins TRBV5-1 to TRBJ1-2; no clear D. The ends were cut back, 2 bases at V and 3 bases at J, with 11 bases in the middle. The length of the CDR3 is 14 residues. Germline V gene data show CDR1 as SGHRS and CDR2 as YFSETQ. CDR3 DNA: TGCGCCAGCAGCTTCCTGGGTGGGTACTATGGCTACACCTTC. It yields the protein CASSFLGGYYGYTF.

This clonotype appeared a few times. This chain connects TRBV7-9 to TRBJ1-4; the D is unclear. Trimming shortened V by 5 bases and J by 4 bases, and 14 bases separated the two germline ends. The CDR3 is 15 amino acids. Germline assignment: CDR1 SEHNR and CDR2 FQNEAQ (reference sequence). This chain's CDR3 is CASSPPSGHNEKLFF. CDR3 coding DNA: TGTGCCAGCAGCCCGCCATCGGGCCATAATGAAAAACTGTTTTTT.

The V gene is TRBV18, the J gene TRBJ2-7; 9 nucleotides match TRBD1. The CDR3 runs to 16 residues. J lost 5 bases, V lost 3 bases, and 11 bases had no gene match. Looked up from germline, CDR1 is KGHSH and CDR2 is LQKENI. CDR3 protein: CASSPTTGTGNNEQYF. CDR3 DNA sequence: TGTGCCAGCTCACCCACAACCGGGACAGGGAATAACGAGCAGTACTTC.

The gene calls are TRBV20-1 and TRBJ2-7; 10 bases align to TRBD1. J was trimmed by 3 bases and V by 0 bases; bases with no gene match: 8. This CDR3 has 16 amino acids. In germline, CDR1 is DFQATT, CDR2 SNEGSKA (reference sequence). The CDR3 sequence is CSAREQLWTGGYEQYF. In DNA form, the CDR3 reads TGCAGTGCTAGAGAGCAACTTTGGACAGGGGGCTACGAGCAGTACTTC.

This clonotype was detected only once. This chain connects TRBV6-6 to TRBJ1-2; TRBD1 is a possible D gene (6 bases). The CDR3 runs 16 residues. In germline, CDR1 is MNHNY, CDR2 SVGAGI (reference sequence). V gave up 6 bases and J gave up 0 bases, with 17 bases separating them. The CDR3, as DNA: TGTGCCAGCAGCGACGTGACAGGAAGATCTAACTATGGCTACACCTTC. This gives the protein CASSDVTGRSNYGYTF.

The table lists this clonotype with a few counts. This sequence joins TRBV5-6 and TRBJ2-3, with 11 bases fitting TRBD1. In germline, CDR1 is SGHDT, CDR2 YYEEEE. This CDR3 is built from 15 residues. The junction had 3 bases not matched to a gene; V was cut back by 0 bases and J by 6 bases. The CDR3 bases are TGTGCCAGCAGCTTGGGGACAGGGGGCTATGATACGCAGTATTTT. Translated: CASSLGTGGYDTQYF.

The CDR3 sequence is CASSSPSDEQFF. The CDR3 DNA sequence: TGTGCCAGCAGCTCCCCTAGTGATGAGCAGTTCTTC. The chain is built from TRBV6-5 and TRBJ2-1, with D hard to call. The germline CDR1 and CDR2 sequences are MNHEY and SVGAGI. This CDR3 is built from 12 residues. V lost 6 bases to trimming and J lost 8 bases, with 11 bases between them.

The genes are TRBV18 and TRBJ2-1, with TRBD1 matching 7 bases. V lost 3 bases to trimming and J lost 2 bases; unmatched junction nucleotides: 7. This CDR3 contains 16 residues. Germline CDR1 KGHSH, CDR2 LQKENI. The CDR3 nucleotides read TGTGCCAGCTCACCTTACTCCGGGACAGCCTACAATGAGCAGTTCTTC. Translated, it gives CASSPYSGTAYNEQFF.

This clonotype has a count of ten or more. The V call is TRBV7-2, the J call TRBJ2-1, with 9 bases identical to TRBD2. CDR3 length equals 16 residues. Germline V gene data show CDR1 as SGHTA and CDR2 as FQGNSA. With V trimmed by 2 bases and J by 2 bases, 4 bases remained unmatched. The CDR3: CASSLIGGRAYNEQFF. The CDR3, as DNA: TGTGCCAGCAGCTTAATTGGCGGGAGGGCCTACAATGAGCAGTTCTTC.

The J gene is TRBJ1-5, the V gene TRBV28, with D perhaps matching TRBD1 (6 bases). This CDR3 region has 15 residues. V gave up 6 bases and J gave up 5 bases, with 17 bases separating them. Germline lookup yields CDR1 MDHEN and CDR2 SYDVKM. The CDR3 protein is CASSITGTSDQPQHF. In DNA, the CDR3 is TGTGCCAGCAGCATAACCGGGACAAGCGATCAGCCCCAGCATTTT.

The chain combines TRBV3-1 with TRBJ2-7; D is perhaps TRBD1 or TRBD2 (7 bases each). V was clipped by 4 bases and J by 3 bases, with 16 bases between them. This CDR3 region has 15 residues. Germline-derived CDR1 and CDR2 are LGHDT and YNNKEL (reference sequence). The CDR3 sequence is CASSLRQGGGYEQYF. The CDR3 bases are TGTGCCAGCAGCCTCCGACAGGGAGGGGGCTACGAGCAGTACTTC.

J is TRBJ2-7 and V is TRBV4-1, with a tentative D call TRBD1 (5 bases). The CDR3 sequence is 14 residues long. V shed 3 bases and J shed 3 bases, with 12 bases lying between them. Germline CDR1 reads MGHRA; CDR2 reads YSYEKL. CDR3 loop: CASSQDRTGYEQYF. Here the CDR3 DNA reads TGCGCCAGCAGCCAGGACCGAACAGGCTACGAGCAGTACTTC.

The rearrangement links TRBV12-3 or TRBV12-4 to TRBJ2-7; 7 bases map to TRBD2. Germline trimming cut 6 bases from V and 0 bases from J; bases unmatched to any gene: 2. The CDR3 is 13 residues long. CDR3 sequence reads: CASRGRGSYEQYF. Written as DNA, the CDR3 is TGTGCCAGCAGGGGGAGGGGCTCCTACGAGCAGTACTTC.

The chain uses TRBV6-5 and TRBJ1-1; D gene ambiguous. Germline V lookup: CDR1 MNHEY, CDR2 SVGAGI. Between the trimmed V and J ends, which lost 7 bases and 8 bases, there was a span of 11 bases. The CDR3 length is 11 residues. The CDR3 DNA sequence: TGTGCCAGCATCCAGGCCAGGGAAGCTTTCTTT. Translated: CASIQAREAFF.

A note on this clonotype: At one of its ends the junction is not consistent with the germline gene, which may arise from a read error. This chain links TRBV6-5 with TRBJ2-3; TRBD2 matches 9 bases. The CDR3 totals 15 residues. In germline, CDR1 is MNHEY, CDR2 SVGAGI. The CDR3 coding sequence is TGTGCCAGCAGGGATTCCGGGACTAGCACGGATACGCAGTATTTT. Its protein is CASRDSGTSTDTQYF.